This T cell receptor (beta chain) is from a study of PD-L1 blockade in urothelial cancer. For the study at large: Every 3 weeks, patients received intravenous atezolizumab 1,200 mg, beginning 2014. Male sex and bladder-origin urothelial cancer characterized about 90% of the roughly 29 patients.

The table lists this clone with a count of one. Germline-derived CDR1 and CDR2 are MGHRA and YSYEKL. V gave up 4 bases and J gave up 6 bases; unmatched junction bases: 8. This CDR3 has 15 residues. Clones were sequenced by immunoSEQ multiplex PCR, and TCRdb holds only the in-frame ones, with some missing. The data contain under 40,000 clones, about 89% of them seen just once; the ten biggest clones take up about 2%. This rearrangement joins TRBV4-1 to TRBJ2-1, with TRBD2 identical over 8 bases. The source is a man between 60 and 70 years old with urothelial cancer. The specimen comprised PBMCs, sampled around atezolizumab (anti-PD-L1) treatment. CDR3 coding DNA: TGCGCCAGCAGCCCCTCCAGCGGGGGTATCAATGAGCAGTTCTTC. Translated, it gives CASSPSSGGINEQFF.